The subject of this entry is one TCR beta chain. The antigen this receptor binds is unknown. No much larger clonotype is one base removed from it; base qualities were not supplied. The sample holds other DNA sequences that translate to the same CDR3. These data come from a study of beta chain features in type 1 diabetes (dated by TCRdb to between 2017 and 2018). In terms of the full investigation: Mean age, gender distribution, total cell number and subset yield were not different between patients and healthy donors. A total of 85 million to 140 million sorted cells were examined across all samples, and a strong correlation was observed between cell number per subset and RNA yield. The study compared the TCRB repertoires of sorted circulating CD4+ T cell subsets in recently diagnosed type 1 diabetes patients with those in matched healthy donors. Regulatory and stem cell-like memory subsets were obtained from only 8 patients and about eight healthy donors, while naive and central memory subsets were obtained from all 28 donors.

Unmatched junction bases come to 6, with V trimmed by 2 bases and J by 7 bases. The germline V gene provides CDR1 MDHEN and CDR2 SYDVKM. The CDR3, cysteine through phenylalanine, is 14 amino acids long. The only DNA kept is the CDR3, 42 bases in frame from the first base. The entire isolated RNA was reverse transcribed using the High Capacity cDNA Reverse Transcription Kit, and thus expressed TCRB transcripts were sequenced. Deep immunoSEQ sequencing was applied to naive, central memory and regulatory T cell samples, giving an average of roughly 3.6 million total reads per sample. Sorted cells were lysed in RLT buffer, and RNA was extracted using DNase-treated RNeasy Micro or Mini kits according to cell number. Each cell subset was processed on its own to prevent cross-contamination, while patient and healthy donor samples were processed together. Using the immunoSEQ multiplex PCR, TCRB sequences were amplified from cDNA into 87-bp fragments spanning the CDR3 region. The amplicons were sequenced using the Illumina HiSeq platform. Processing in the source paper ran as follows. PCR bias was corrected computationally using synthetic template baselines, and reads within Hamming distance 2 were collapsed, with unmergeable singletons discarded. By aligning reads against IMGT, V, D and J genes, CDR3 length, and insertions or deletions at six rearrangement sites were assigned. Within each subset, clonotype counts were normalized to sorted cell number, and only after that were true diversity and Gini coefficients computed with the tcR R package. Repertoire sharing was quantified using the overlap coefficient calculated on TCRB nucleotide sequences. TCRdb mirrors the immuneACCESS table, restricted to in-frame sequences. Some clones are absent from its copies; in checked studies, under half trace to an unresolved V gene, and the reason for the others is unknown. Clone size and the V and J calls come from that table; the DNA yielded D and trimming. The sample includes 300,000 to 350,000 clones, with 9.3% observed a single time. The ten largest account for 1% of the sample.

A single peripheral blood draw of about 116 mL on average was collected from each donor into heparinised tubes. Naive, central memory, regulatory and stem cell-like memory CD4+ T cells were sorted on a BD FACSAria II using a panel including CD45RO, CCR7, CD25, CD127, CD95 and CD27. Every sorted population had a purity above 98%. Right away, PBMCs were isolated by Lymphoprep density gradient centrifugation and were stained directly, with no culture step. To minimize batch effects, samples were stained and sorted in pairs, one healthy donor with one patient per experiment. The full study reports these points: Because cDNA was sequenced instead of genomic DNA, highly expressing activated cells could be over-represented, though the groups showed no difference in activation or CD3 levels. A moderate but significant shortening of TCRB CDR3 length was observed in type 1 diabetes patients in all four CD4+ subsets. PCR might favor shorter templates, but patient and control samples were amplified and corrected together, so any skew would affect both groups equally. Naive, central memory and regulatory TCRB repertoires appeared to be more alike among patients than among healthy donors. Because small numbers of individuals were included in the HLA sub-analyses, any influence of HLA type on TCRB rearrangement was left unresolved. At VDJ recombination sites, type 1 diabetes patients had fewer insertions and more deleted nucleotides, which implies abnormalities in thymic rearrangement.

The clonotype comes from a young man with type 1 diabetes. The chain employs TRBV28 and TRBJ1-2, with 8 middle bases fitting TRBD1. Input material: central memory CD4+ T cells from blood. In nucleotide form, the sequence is TGTGCCAGCAGTTTAGGGCAGGGGGCCGGTGGCTACACCTTC. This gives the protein CASSLGQGAGGYTF.